The 24 T cell receptor beta chains listed next were all sequenced from one sample in a study of blood T cell repertoires in COVID-19. Profiled with immunoSEQ multiplex PCR; TCRdb holds only in-frame clones, not every one. This sample yields over 250,000 clones, of which around 91% are seen a single time; 2% to 2.5% belongs to the top ten. Material: PBMCs or T cells enriched from blood (not recorded which). Receptors were obtained from a woman between 18 and 30 years old who had recovered from COVID-19.

The rearrangement links TRBV25-1 to TRBJ1-5; D uncertain. This CDR3 is 13 amino acids long. Trimming took off 3 bases at V and 5 bases at J, with 8 bases between the two ends. Per germline, CDR1 MGHDK and CDR2 SYGVNS. Here the CDR3 DNA reads TGTGCCAGCAGTGACCAATCCCATCAGCCCCAGCATTTT. It specifies CASSDQSHQPQHF.

V and J are TRBV6-5 and TRBJ1-2, with D perhaps matching TRBD1 (5 bases). Germline values: CDR1 MNHEY, CDR2 SVGAGI. V was clipped by 5 bases and J by 5 bases, with 9 bases between them. CDR3 size: 12 residues. The CDR3 DNA follows: TGTGCCAGCAGTCAGCCAGGGTATGGCTACACCTTC. It codes for CASSQPGYGYTF.

V is TRBV4-1 and J is TRBJ2-7, with 8 positions matching TRBD1. The CDR3 extends over 14 amino acids. Germline V lookup: CDR1 MGHRA, CDR2 YSYEKL. The junction had 2 bases not matched to a gene; V was cut back by 4 bases and J by 0 bases. CDR3 nucleotide sequence: TGCGCCAGCAGCCCGGACAGGGCCTCCTACGAGCAGTACTTC. It specifies CASSPDRASYEQYF.

This clone appeared once. As DNA, the CDR3 is TGTGCCAGCAGCCCGGTGGGACAGGCTCCCGACTCTGGGGCCAACGTCCTGACTTTC. It codes for CASSPVGQAPDSGANVLTF. V usage is TRBV7-8 and J usage is TRBJ2-6; 8 positions match TRBD1. CDR1 is SGHVS and CDR2 is FQNEAQ in the germline V gene. Losses at the gene ends were 5 bases for V and 0 bases for J; bases not matched to a gene: 12. The CDR3 covers 19 residues.

A note on this clone: Other DNA variants within this sample encode the same CDR3. The rearrangement joins TRBV5-1 to TRBJ2-3; 12 bases match TRBD2. The CDR3 length is 14 residues. Germline V gene sequence: CDR1 SGHRS, CDR2 YFSETQ. Germline trimming cut 4 bases from V and 4 bases from J; bases unmatched to any gene: 1. CDR3 sequence reads: CASSLAGGADTQYF. For the CDR3, the DNA is TGCGCCAGCAGCCTAGCGGGGGGGGCAGATACGCAGTATTTT.

The chain carries TRBV6-2 or TRBV6-3 and TRBJ2-3; 9 bases are a match to TRBD2. Germline V lookup: CDR1 MNHEY, CDR2 SVGEGT. The CDR3 is made up of 16 amino acids. With 0 bases clipped from V and 2 bases from J, the junction kept 3 bases outside the gene matches. CDR3 sequence: CASSYSGGGVTDTQYF. Here the CDR3 DNA reads TGTGCCAGCAGTTACTCGGGCGGGGGGGTCACAGATACGCAGTATTTT.

The chain carries TRBV19 and TRBJ1-5; possibly TRBD1 for D (5 bases). The CDR3 has 19 amino acids. Germline CDR1 LNHDA, CDR2 SQIVND (reference sequence). Trimming took 7 bases from V and 0 from J, leaving 25 bases between them. CDR3 DNA sequence: TGTGCCAGTAAGGGTGGTTTGTATGGGGCGTATTATAGCAATCAGCCCCAGCATTTT. It yields the protein CASKGGLYGAYYSNQPQHF.

The chain recombines TRBV27 with TRBJ1-5; no definite D call. The ends were cut back, 0 bases at V and 2 bases at J, with 11 bases in the middle. CDR1 MNHEY and CDR2 SMNVEV come from the germline V gene (reference sequence). CDR3 size: 16 residues. The CDR3 region has the DNA TGTGCCAGCAGTTTATCCCATTCTGAGCGCAATCAGCCCCAGCATTTT. Its protein is CASSLSHSERNQPQHF.

J is TRBJ1-2 and V is TRBV19; 7 bases are a match to TRBD1. Germline lookup yields CDR1 LNHDA and CDR2 SQIVND (reference sequence). This CDR3 contains 13 residues. With V trimmed by 6 bases and J by 5 bases, 6 bases remained unmatched. CDR3 sequence reads: CASRWGQKYGYTF. CDR3 nucleotides: TGTGCCAGTAGATGGGGACAGAAATATGGCTACACCTTC.

The chain has TRBV6-5 and TRBJ1-1, with TRBD1 matching 8 bases. The CDR3 extends over 15 amino acids. In germline, CDR1 is MNHEY, CDR2 SVGAGI. Trimming at V came to 5 bases and at J to 0 bases, leaving 5 bases not matched to a gene. CDR3 in amino acids: CASSRDRGLNTEAFF. The CDR3 bases are TGTGCCAGCAGTAGAGACAGGGGTTTGAACACTGAAGCTTTCTTT.

The chain has TRBV6-1 and TRBJ1-2; tentative D call: TRBD1 (6 bases). This CDR3 contains 17 residues. With 3 bases removed from V and 7 bases from J, the gap between germline ends came to 24 bases. The V gene's germline CDR1 is MNHNS and CDR2 SASEGT. The CDR3 nucleotides read TGTGCCAGCAGTGAGGAAGAGGGACACTTTATTCAGGGTGGCTACACCTTC. Amino acids: CASSEEEGHFIQGGYTF.

The rearrangement links TRBV29-1 to TRBJ1-1, with 7 bases fitting TRBD1. The CDR3 loop spans 13 amino acids. Germline lookup yields CDR1 SQVTM and CDR2 ANQGSEA. V gave up 3 bases and J gave up 5 bases; unmatched junction bases: 6. Here the CDR3 reads CSVDDRDGTEAFF. CDR3 DNA sequence: TGCAGCGTTGACGACAGGGACGGAACTGAAGCTTTCTTT.

The chain combines TRBV5-1 with TRBJ2-2; a possible D gene is TRBD2 (6 bases). This CDR3 has 15 amino acids. The V gene lost 0 bases and the J gene lost 5 bases, with 11 bases spanning the gap. Germline CDR1 and CDR2: SGHRS and YFSETQ. Written as DNA, the CDR3 is TGCGCCAGCAGCTTGGCTCCCGGGGGAACCGGGGAGCTGTTTTTT. It is translated as CASSLAPGGTGELFF.

The rearrangement joins TRBV9 to TRBJ1-3, with 7 bases lining up with TRBD1. After removal of 4 bases from V and 0 bases from J, the junction contained 7 bases not matched to a gene. The CDR3 has 16 residues. Germline V gene sequence: CDR1 SGDLS, CDR2 YYNGEE. CDR3 sequence reads: CASSYRQGLSGNTIYF. DNA for the CDR3: TGTGCCAGCAGCTACCGACAGGGCCTCTCTGGAAACACCATATATTTT. The whole variable domain, filled in from reference TRBV9 and TRBJ1-3, reads DSGVTQTPKHLITATGQRVTLRCSPRSGDLSVYWYQQSLDQGLQFLIQYYNGEERAKGNILERFSAQQFPDLHSELNLSSLELGDSALYFCASSYRQGLSGNTIYFGEGSWLTVV.

This rearrangement joins TRBV5-4 to TRBJ2-5, with D possibly matching TRBD1 (6 bases). Germline loops: CDR1 SGHNT, CDR2 YYREEE (reference sequence). Trimming stripped 0 bases from V and 1 base from J, with 16 bases between. This CDR3 has 17 residues. For the CDR3, the DNA is TGTGCCAGCAGCTTGGCCGTGGACAGCTATATCCAAGAGACCCAGTACTTC. This gives the protein CASSLAVDSYIQETQYF.

The chain is built from TRBV7-2 and TRBJ1-1; weak D call: TRBD1 (6 bases). This CDR3 is built from 15 residues. Germline-derived CDR1 and CDR2 are SGHTA and FQGNSA. V was pared by 1 base and J by 6 bases, with 15 bases between. The CDR3, as DNA: TGTGCCAGCAGCTTAGAATCAGGGGCGGGCGCTGAAGCTTTCTTT. Its protein product is CASSLESGAGAEAFF.

The chain is built from TRBV7-6 and TRBJ2-1; unclear D gene. V gave up 0 bases and J gave up 0 bases, with 3 bases separating them. The CDR3 spans 14 residues. CDR1 and CDR2 from the germline V gene are SGHVS and FNYEAQ. Here the CDR3 DNA reads TGTGCCAGCAGCTTAGCTCACTCCTACAATGAGCAGTTCTTC. As protein: CASSLAHSYNEQFF.

V and J are TRBV5-1 and TRBJ2-3; 10 positions agree with TRBD2. The CDR3 has 15 amino acids. Per germline, CDR1 SGHRS and CDR2 YFSETQ. Unmatched junction bases numbered 5, after V lost 3 bases and J lost 4 bases. The CDR3 reads CASSSPSGSSDTQYF. CDR3 nucleotide sequence: TGCGCCAGCAGCTCACCTAGCGGGAGTTCAGATACGCAGTATTTT.

The chain is built from TRBV12-5 and TRBJ2-3; maybe TRBD1 (5 bases). The CDR3 length is 13 residues. The germline V and J ends were trimmed by 6 bases and 1 base, with 8 bases remaining between them. Germline V lookup: CDR1 LGHNT, CDR2 FRNRAP. CDR3 nucleotides: TGTGCTAGTGGAGTAGGGGGCACAGATACGCAGTATTTT. The encoded protein is CASGVGGTDTQYF.

The J gene is TRBJ1-2, the V gene TRBV27, with 8 bases matching TRBD1. Germline values: CDR1 MNHEY, CDR2 SMNVEV (reference sequence). The CDR3 consists of 15 residues. With 3 bases clipped from V and 4 bases from J, the junction kept 7 bases outside the gene matches. The CDR3 DNA reads as TGTGCCAGCAGTTTGCGGGCAGGGGGCGGCTATGGCTACACCTTC. Translated, it gives CASSLRAGGGYGYTF.

The rearrangement uses TRBV21-1 and TRBJ1-2; the table names TRBD1, a call not compared with the DNA. TRBV21-1 is tagged as a pseudogene. CDR3 length equals 16 residues. Here the CDR3 DNA reads TGTGCCAGCAGCAAAGCGACAGGGCCTACTAACTATGGCTACACCTTC. Protein sequence: CASSKATGPTNYGYTF.

This rearrangement joins TRBV5-4 to TRBJ1-1; D unresolved. Deletions cut 3 bases from V and 4 bases from J, with 19 bases between. This CDR3 is built from 16 residues. The germline gives CDR1 SGHNT, CDR2 YYREEE (reference sequence). CDR3 in DNA: TGTGCCAGCAGCTCGGACCGATTCACGGGAGGCACTGAAGCTTTCTTT. Protein: CASSSDRFTGGTEAFF.

This chain connects TRBV27 to TRBJ2-7; 8 bases are shared with TRBD2. Per the germline V gene, CDR1 is MNHEY and CDR2 is SMNVEV (reference sequence). There are 21 residues in the CDR3. J lost 2 bases, V lost 2 bases, and 23 bases had no gene match. CDR3 sequence reads: CASSLRAHRLPGGARTYEQYF. The CDR3 DNA reads as TGTGCCAGCAGTTTAAGGGCCCATAGATTGCCCGGGGGGGCGAGGACCTACGAGCAGTACTTC.

J is TRBJ1-2 and V is TRBV6-5; 9 bases fit TRBD1. The CDR3 runs 15 residues. The germline CDR1 and CDR2 sequences are MNHEY and SVGAGI. The J segment lost 4 bases and the V segment lost 10 bases, leaving 13 bases of the junction unmatched. The CDR3: CAIARSGQGIYGYTF. The DNA for the CDR3 is TGTGCCATCGCGCGGTCGGGACAGGGAATCTATGGCTACACCTTC.